The TCR beta chain described here comes from a study of radiation and T cells in renal cell carcinoma. V gave up 7 bases and J gave up 1 base; unmatched junction bases: 3. The CDR3 is 15 amino acids. Germline V gene lookup returns CDR1 MNHEY and CDR2 SVGAGI. This sample's time point: blood 2 weeks post-SBRT. Noted treatment: 15 Gy SBRT to primary tumor, nephrectomy 4 weeks later. The repertoire was sequenced with immunoSEQ multiplex PCR; TCRdb's copy has only in-frame clones and lacks some. The table has some 70,000 clones, about 80% seen once. The sample consisted of blood, taken from a patient whose treatment included radiotherapy and nephrectomy. This clonotype was sampled from a man aged 55 to 69 with renal cell carcinoma. The chain has TRBV6-5 and TRBJ1-4; TRBD1 aligns across 10 bases. The CDR3 nucleotides are TGTGCCAGCACCTGGACAGGGGGAACTAATGAAAAACTGTTTTTT. It translates to CASTWTGGTNEKLFF.